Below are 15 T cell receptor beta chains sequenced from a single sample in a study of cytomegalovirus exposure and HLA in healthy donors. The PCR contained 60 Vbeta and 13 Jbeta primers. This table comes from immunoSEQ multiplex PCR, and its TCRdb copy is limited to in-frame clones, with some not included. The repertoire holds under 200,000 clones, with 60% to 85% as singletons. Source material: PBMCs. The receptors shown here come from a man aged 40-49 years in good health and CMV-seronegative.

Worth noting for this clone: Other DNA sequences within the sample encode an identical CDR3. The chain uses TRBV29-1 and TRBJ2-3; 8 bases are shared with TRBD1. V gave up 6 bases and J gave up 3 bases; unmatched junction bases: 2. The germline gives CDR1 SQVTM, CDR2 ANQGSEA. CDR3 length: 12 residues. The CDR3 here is CSVDRGTDTQYF. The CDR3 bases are TGCAGCGTCGACAGGGGTACAGATACGCAGTATTTT.

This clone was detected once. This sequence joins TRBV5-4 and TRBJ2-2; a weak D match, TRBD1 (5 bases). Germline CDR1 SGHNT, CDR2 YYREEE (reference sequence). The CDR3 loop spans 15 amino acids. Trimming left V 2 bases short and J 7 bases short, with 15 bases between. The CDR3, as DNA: TGTGCCAGCAGCTTCTCAGGGCCCGGTGGCGGGGAGCTGTTTTTT. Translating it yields CASSFSGPGGGELFF.

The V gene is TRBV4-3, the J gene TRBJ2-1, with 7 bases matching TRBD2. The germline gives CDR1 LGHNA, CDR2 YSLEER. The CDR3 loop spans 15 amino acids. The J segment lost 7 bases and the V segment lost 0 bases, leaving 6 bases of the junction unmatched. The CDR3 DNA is TGCGCCAGCAGCCAAGATACGCGGGAGTGGAATGAGCAGTTCTTC. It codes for CASSQDTREWNEQFF.

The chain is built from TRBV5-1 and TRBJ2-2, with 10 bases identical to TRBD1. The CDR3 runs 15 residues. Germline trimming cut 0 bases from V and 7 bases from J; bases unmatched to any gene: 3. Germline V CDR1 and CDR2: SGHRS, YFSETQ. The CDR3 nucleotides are TGCGCCAGCAGCTTGGAGGACAGGGGGTTCGGGGAGCTGTTTTTT. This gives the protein CASSLEDRGFGELFF.

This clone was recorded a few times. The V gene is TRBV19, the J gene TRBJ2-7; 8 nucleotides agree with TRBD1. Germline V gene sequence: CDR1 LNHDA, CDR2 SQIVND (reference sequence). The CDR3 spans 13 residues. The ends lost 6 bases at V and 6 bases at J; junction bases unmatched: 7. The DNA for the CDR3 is TGTGCCAGTAGGGGCAGGGGGCAAGGCGAGCAGTACTTC. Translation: CASRGRGQGEQYF.

The CDR3 here is CASALDRGGEKLFF. DNA for the CDR3: TGTGCTAGTGCCCTGGACAGGGGGGGCGAAAAACTGTTTTTT. V gene TRBV12-5 combines with J gene TRBJ1-4; 10 positions match TRBD1. Germline V CDR1 and CDR2: LGHNT, FRNRAP. The CDR3 length is 14 residues. With V trimmed by 7 bases and J by 8 bases, 7 bases remained unmatched.

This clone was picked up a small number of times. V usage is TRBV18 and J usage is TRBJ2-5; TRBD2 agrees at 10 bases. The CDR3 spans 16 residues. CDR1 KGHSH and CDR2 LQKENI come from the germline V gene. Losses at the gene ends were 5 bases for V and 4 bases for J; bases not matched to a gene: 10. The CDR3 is CASSIASGSARETQYF. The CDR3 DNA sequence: TGTGCCAGCTCAATCGCTAGCGGGAGTGCGAGAGAGACCCAGTACTTC.

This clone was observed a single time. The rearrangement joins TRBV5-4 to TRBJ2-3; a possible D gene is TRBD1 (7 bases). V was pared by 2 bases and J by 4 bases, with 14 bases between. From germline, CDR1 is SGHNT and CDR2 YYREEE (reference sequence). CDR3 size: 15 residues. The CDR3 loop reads CASSLSTGRSDTQYF. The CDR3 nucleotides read TGTGCCAGCAGCTTATCGACAGGGAGGTCAGATACGCAGTATTTT.

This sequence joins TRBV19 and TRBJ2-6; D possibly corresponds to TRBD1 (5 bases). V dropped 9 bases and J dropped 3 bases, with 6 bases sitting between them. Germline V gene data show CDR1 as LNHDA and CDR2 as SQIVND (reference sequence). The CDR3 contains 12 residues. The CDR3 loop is CASRDGANVLTF. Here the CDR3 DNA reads TGTGCCAGCAGGGATGGGGCCAACGTCCTGACTTTC.

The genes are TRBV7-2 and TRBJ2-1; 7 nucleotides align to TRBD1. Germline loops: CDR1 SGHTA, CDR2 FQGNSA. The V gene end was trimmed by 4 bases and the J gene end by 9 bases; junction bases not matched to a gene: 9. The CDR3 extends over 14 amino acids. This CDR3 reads CASSYDRVSGEQFF. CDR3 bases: TGTGCCAGCAGCTACGACAGGGTTAGTGGTGAGCAGTTCTTC.

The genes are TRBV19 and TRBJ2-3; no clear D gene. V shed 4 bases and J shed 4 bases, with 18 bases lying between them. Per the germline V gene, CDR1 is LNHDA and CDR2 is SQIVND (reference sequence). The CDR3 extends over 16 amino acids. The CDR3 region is CASSNPAGLSADTQYF. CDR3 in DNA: TGTGCCAGTAGTAATCCCGCCGGGTTGTCCGCAGATACGCAGTATTTT.

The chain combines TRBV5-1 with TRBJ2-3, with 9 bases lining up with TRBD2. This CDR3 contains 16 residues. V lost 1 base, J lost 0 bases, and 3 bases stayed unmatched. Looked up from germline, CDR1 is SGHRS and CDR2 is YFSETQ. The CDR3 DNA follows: TGCGCCAGCAGCTTGTCTAGCGGGGCTAGCACAGATACGCAGTATTTT. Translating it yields CASSLSSGASTDTQYF.

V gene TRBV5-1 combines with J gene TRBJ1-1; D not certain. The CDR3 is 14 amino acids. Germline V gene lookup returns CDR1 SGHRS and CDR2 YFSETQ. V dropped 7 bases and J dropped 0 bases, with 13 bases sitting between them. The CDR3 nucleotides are TGCGCCAGCCAAAGAGGCAACATGAACACTGAAGCTTTCTTT. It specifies CASQRGNMNTEAFF.

The CDR3 reads CASSYSRDIDPGYTF. CDR3 coding DNA: TGTGCCAGCAGTTACTCTCGGGACATAGATCCTGGCTACACCTTC. V and J are TRBV6-5 and TRBJ1-2; TRBD1 might be the D (6 bases). Trimming cost V 0 bases and J 7 bases, with 15 bases left between them. Per germline, CDR1 MNHEY and CDR2 SVGAGI. This CDR3 spans 15 amino acids.

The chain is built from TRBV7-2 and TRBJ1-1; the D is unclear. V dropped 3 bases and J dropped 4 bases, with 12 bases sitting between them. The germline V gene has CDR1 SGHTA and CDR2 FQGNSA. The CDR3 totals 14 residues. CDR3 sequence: CASSLDGRSTEAFF. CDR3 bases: TGTGCCAGCAGCTTGGACGGGAGGAGCACTGAAGCTTTCTTT.